This T cell receptor (beta chain) was profiled in a study of blood T cell repertoires in COVID-19. Study-wide context: Some COVID-19 samples were acute and others convalescent; all came from the United States, Italy and Spain. Sources were T cells, B-cell-depleted T cells, or PBMCs; the material itself was cDNA or gDNA.

V gave up 4 bases and J gave up 2 bases; unmatched junction bases: 4. In germline, CDR1 is SGHRS, CDR2 YFSETQ. CDR3 size: 14 residues. The method was immunoSEQ multiplex PCR; TCRdb's version includes in-frame clones alone and lacks a portion of them. The data hold 65,000 to 95,000 clones, with roughly 89% observed a single time. This clonotype was sampled from an elderly man with acute or convalescent COVID-19. The sample comprised peripheral blood. J is TRBJ2-3 and V is TRBV5-1, with TRBD1 matching over 7 bases. CDR3 nucleotide sequence: TGCGCCAGCAGCCCGGACAGGCCCACAGATACGCAGTATTTT. The encoded protein is CASSPDRPTDTQYF.